Below, 21 T cell receptor beta chains from the same sample are listed, as sequenced in a study of Ad26.COV2.S vaccination and SARS-CoV-2 variants. Treatment indicated: 15 to 20 received Ad26.COV2.S at low or high dose, single or two shots; 5 received placebo; per-sample allocation not given. Each sample was drawn 63 days after the first injection (of vaccine or placebo). The data were produced by immunoSEQ multiplex PCR, yet TCRdb's version contains in-frame clones alone and is incomplete. The sample has about 350,000 clones; around nine tenths are singletons. Sequencing was performed on peripheral blood, taken in a trial of Ad26.COV2.S vaccine versus placebo. These receptors came from a person aged 18-60 years who received the Ad26.COV2.S COVID-19 vaccine or a placebo.

This rearrangement joins TRBV28 to TRBJ1-5, with D perhaps TRBD1 (5 bases). V lost 1 base and J 5 bases, leaving 18 bases between the germline ends. This CDR3 is 17 amino acids long. Germline lookup yields CDR1 MDHEN and CDR2 SYDVKM. As DNA, the CDR3 is TGTGCCAGCAGTTTATACCGGGGGGGAGGTGGACATCAGCCCCAGCATTTT. Amino acids: CASSLYRGGGGHQPQHF.

V and J are TRBV5-1 and TRBJ2-1; 10 positions match TRBD1. V lost 4 bases to trimming and J lost 7 bases; unmatched junction nucleotides: 8. Germline V gives CDR1 SGHRS, CDR2 YFSETQ. The CDR3 has 15 amino acids. The CDR3: CASSNPGQGTNEQFF. The DNA for the CDR3 is TGCGCCAGCAGCAATCCGGGACAGGGGACGAATGAGCAGTTCTTC.

The genes are TRBV6-2 or TRBV6-3 and TRBJ2-7, with a possible D match to TRBD1 (6 bases). CDR1 is MNHEY, CDR2 SVGEGT, per germline. Trimming removed 0 bases at V and 4 bases at J, with 10 bases between. This CDR3 spans 14 amino acids. CDR3 region: CASSYSDRTYEQYF. Here the CDR3 DNA reads TGTGCCAGCAGTTACTCGGACAGAACTTACGAGCAGTACTTC.

In nucleotides, the CDR3 is TGTGCCAGCCGAAGGGACAGCTGGCAAGAGACCCAGTACTTC. This translates into CASRRDSWQETQYF. V and J are TRBV6-5 and TRBJ2-5, with 7 bases lining up with TRBD1. J gave up 2 bases and V 8 bases, and 8 bases lay outside the gene matches. The V gene's germline CDR1 is MNHEY and CDR2 SVGAGI. This CDR3 comprises 14 residues.

The count of this clone is one. This chain links TRBV7-3 with TRBJ2-3; D might be TRBD1 or TRBD2, each matching 5 bases. V was trimmed by 6 bases and J by 3 bases, leaving 19 bases between them. The V gene's germline CDR1 is SGHTA and CDR2 FQGTGA. The CDR3 contains 16 residues. The DNA of the CDR3 is TGTGCCAGCAGGGGAACCGGGACGGGTGAGACAGATACGCAGTATTTT. It is translated as CASRGTGTGETDTQYF.

This clone has just one count. The J gene is TRBJ2-3, the V gene TRBV7-9; D remains ambiguous. V lost 3 bases, J lost 6 bases, and 13 bases lay in between. Per the germline V gene, CDR1 is SEHNR and CDR2 is FQNEAQ (reference sequence). The CDR3 has 14 amino acids. CDR3: CASSFGRNGDTQYF. In nucleotides, the CDR3 is TGTGCCAGCAGCTTCGGACGGAACGGGGATACGCAGTATTTT.

The V gene is TRBV6-5, the J gene TRBJ2-1; no firm D call. The CDR3 totals 13 residues. From germline, CDR1 is MNHEY and CDR2 SVGAGI. The V end was cut by 11 bases, the J end by 2 bases, with 13 bases between. This CDR3 reads CAGSAGPYNEQFF. CDR3 nucleotides: TGTGCCGGCTCGGCTGGACCCTACAATGAGCAGTTCTTC.

The chain recombines TRBV4-3 with TRBJ2-1, with TRBD1 identical over 8 bases. Per germline, CDR1 LGHNA and CDR2 YSLEER. CDR3 size: 15 residues. J was trimmed by 8 bases and V by 1 base; bases with no gene match: 7. As DNA, the CDR3 is TGCGCCAGCAGCCAAGCCCTCGACAGGGGTGATGAGCAGTTCTTC. It is translated as CASSQALDRGDEQFF.

The gene calls are TRBV7-9 and TRBJ1-3, with 8 bases that match TRBD1. V was pared by 3 bases and J by 3 bases, with 1 base of the junction left unmatched. Looked up from germline, CDR1 is SEHNR and CDR2 is FQNEAQ (reference sequence). This CDR3 region has 14 residues. In DNA form, the CDR3 reads TGTGCCAGCAGCTTGACAGGGGTTGGAAACACCATATATTTT. Its translation: CASSLTGVGNTIYF.

The V call is TRBV7-2, the J call TRBJ2-1; 12 bases map to TRBD2. Germline loops: CDR1 SGHTA, CDR2 FQGNSA. The J segment lost 9 bases and the V segment lost 2 bases, leaving 5 bases of the junction unmatched. CDR3 length: 15 amino acids. CDR3: CASSLSGLAGLEQFF. As DNA, the CDR3 is TGTGCCAGCAGCTTAAGCGGACTAGCGGGACTTGAGCAGTTCTTC.

The DNA for the CDR3 is TGTGCCAGTAGTATCGTGACAGGGGACAATGAGCAGTTCTTC. It specifies CASSIVTGDNEQFF. The genes are TRBV19 and TRBJ2-1; 8 nucleotides match TRBD1. Germline trimming cut 3 bases from V and 5 bases from J; bases unmatched to any gene: 3. This CDR3 comprises 14 residues. Looked up from germline, CDR1 is LNHDA and CDR2 is SQIVND (reference sequence).

This chain joins TRBV11-3 and TRBJ2-1; possible D gene TRBD2, 5 bases. Deletions cut 1 base from V and 7 bases from J, with 8 bases between. The CDR3 is 13 residues long. Germline V gene lookup returns CDR1 SGHNT and CDR2 YENEEA. Here the CDR3 reads CASSLGGENEQFF. In DNA form, the CDR3 reads TGTGCCAGCAGCTTAGGTGGGGAGAATGAGCAGTTCTTC.

The chain employs TRBV3-1 (or the pseudogene TRBV3-2) and TRBJ2-5; 7 bases agree with TRBD1. CDR1 LGHDT and CDR2 YNNKEL come from the germline V gene (reference sequence). The CDR3 is made up of 14 amino acids. The trim removed 4 bases at V and 6 bases at J, leaving 8 bases unmatched. The CDR3 spells CASSRGQRTQTQYF. The CDR3 DNA is TGTGCCAGCAGCCGGGGACAGAGGACCCAGACCCAGTACTTC.

The CDR3 coding sequence is TGTGCCAGCAGTTTCGAGGACAGGGGAGGATACGAGCAGTACTTC. Translating it yields CASSFEDRGGYEQYF. This chain joins TRBV7-8 and TRBJ2-7; 9 bases line up with TRBD1. V gave up 6 bases and J gave up 4 bases; unmatched junction bases: 10. The germline gives CDR1 SGHVS, CDR2 FQNEAQ. The CDR3 has 15 amino acids.

J is TRBJ1-2 and V is TRBV4-3; TRBD1 matches at 9 bases. The CDR3 length is 14 residues. The germline V gene has CDR1 LGHNA and CDR2 YSLEER. V dropped 2 bases and J dropped 6; count of bases not matched to a gene: 4. CDR3: CASSQWTGVDGYTF. The CDR3, as DNA: TGCGCCAGCAGCCAATGGACAGGGGTGGATGGCTACACCTTC.

This clone was observed a few times. V is TRBV6-2 or TRBV6-3 and J is TRBJ1-1, with a possible D match to TRBD1 (6 bases). V gave up 5 bases and J gave up 4 bases, with 23 bases separating them. Germline loops: CDR1 MNHEY, CDR2 SVGEGT. This CDR3 contains 17 residues. The DNA for the CDR3 is TGTGCCAGCAGTCCCTCTTTGCGGGGGGCGGGCGGCACTGAAGCTTTCTTT. Encoded protein: CASSPSLRGAGGTEAFF.

V usage is TRBV28 and J usage is TRBJ1-6; maybe TRBD1 (5 bases). The CDR3 totals 14 residues. The V gene lost 5 bases and the J gene lost 9 bases, with 14 bases spanning the gap. Germline-derived CDR1 and CDR2 are MDHEN and SYDVKM. Here the CDR3 DNA reads TGTGCCAGCAGTCCCGGGGCGGATCTTTCACCCCTCCACTTT. Protein sequence: CASSPGADLSPLHF.

The count of this clone is one. CDR3 bases: TGTGCCAGCAGCTTAGTGCCTAGGAGCCCCTACGAGCAGTACTTC. As protein: CASSLVPRSPYEQYF. This chain links TRBV7-8 with TRBJ2-7; D remains unclear. The V end was cut by 1 base, the J end by 2 bases, with 12 bases between. CDR3 length: 15 residues. Looked up from germline, CDR1 is SGHVS and CDR2 is FQNEAQ.

The chain recombines TRBV18 with TRBJ1-5; tentative D call: TRBD1 (5 bases). Between the trimmed V and J ends, which lost 4 bases and 2 bases, there was a span of 9 bases. Germline V gene lookup returns CDR1 KGHSH and CDR2 LQKENI. The CDR3 contains 14 residues. CDR3 nucleotides: TGTGCCAGCTCACAGGGGAAGGGCAATCAGCCCCAGCATTTT. This codes for CASSQGKGNQPQHF.

The chain links TRBV28 to TRBJ2-7; TRBD1 matches 8 bases. The germline V gene encodes CDR1 MDHEN and CDR2 SYDVKM. J lost 2 bases, V lost 10 bases, and 7 bases had no gene match. CDR3 length: 13 amino acids. CDR3: CATYRGKTYEQYF. The CDR3 coding sequence is TGTGCCACTTACAGGGGGAAAACCTACGAGCAGTACTTC. Looking up the rest from reference TRBV28 and TRBJ2-7 gives the full variable domain: DVKVTQSSRYLVKRTGEKVFLECVQDMDHENMFWYRQDPGLGLRLIYFSYDVKMKEKGDIPEGYSVSREKKERFSLILESASTNQTSMYLCATYRGKTYEQYFGPGTRLTVT.

Notes on this clone: The sample carries other DNA sequences with the same CDR3. V is TRBV6-5 and J is TRBJ1-2, with D hard to call. The CDR3 is made up of 14 amino acids. The V gene lost 3 bases and the J gene lost 0 bases, with 8 bases spanning the gap. Looked up from germline, CDR1 is MNHEY and CDR2 is SVGAGI. The DNA of the CDR3 is TGTGCCAGCAGTTATCAGGCAGCTAACTATGGCTACACCTTC. This sequence encodes CASSYQAANYGYTF.